These 29 T cell receptor beta chains originate from one sample sequenced in a study of prognosis after radiotherapy for stage I lung cancer. Starting from genomic DNA, TCR beta CDR3 was amplified through two-round multiplex PCR. It was primers specific to each TRBV and TRBJ gene that first-round PCR used. Each CDR3 protein is one row after TCRdb ran MiXCR on the multiplex PCR reads. Among over 45,000 distinct CDR3 sequences listed, about 26% were seen once. The sequences come from PBMCs, collected before or after stereotactic body radiation therapy (not recorded which). The receptors were sampled from a donor over 45 with non-small cell lung cancer.

As to this clonotype: A much larger clone sits a single nucleotide away, making a read error possible. Without the conserved terminal phenylalanine or tryptophan, this CDR3 likely stems from a read error. This chain connects TRBV29-1 to TRBJ1-2; 7 positions agree with TRBD1. This CDR3 has 10 residues. With V trimmed by 7 bases and J by 6 bases, 2 bases remained unmatched. Germline V gene sequence: CDR1 SQVTM, CDR2 ANQGSEA. DNA for the CDR3: TGCAGCGCGGGGACAGATGGCTACACCTTA. Residues: CSAGTDGYTL.

This clonotype came up many times. The chain joins TRBV12-3 or TRBV12-4 to TRBJ2-5; TRBD1 might be the D (6 bases). The CDR3 runs to 12 residues. V shed 4 bases and J shed 6 bases, with 9 bases lying between them. The CDR3 DNA reads TGTGCCAGCAGTTGGGGACACCAGACCCAGTACTTC. Residues: CASSWGHQTQYF.

Ten or more counts support this clonotype. This rearrangement joins TRBV6-5 to TRBJ1-2; D ambiguous. The CDR3 extends over 16 amino acids. Trimming removed 0 bases at V and 2 bases at J, with 13 bases between. CDR1 and CDR2 from the germline V gene are MNHEY and SVGAGI. The CDR3 protein is CASSYSIRTENYGYTF. CDR3 in DNA: TGTGCCAGCAGTTACTCGATCAGGACGGAGAACTATGGCTACACCTTC.

The table lists this clonotype with many counts. The chain uses TRBV10-3 and TRBJ1-5, with D hard to call. Germline assignment: CDR1 ENHRY and CDR2 SYGVKD. V lost 2 bases to trimming and J lost 7 bases, with 9 bases between them. The CDR3 has 13 residues. Here the CDR3 DNA reads TGTGCCATCAGTGAGGGAGTAAACCAGCCCCAGCATTTT. It is translated as CAISEGVNQPQHF.

Turning to this clonotype: A junction boundary mismatches the germline segment, possibly from a read error. This CDR3 is CAWGTFQGGGYAF. The DNA for the CDR3 is TGTGCCTGGGGAACCTTTCAGGGGGGTGGCTACGCCTTC. The chain employs TRBV30 and TRBJ1-2, with 7 bases lining up with TRBD1. The CDR3 covers 13 residues. Looked up from germline, CDR1 is GTSNPN and CDR2 is SVGIG (reference sequence). Full variable domain (remainder filled in from reference TRBV30 and TRBJ1-2): SQTIHQWPATLVQPVGSPLSLECTVEGTSNPNLYWYRQAAGRGLQLLFYSVGIGQISSEVPQNLSASRPQDRQFILSSKKLLLSDSGFYLCAWGTFQGGGYAFGSGTRLTVV.

This clonotype was seen many times. The rearrangement uses TRBV9 and TRBJ2-2; D is possibly TRBD1 or TRBD2 (6 bases each). The ends were cut back, 0 bases at V and 6 bases at J, with 12 bases in the middle. The CDR3 has 15 residues. Germline V gene lookup returns CDR1 SGDLS and CDR2 YYNGEE. CDR3 protein: CASSVVGGRAGELFF. CDR3 nucleotide sequence: TGTGCCAGCAGCGTAGTTGGGGGGCGCGCCGGGGAGCTGTTTTTT.

This clonotype appeared many times. The chain recombines TRBV11-2 with TRBJ1-4; 8 bases fit TRBD1. The CDR3 is made up of 15 amino acids. CDR1 SGHAT and CDR2 FQNNGV come from the germline V gene. V shed 5 bases, J shed 5 bases, and the junction held 7 bases outside the gene matches. The chain's CDR3 is CASSRPRTGNEKLFF. The CDR3, as DNA: TGTGCCAGCAGCCGACCCCGGACAGGGAATGAAAAACTGTTTTTT.

Ten or more counts support this clonotype. This CDR3 reads CASTLRTGNTEAFF. CDR3 nucleotides: TGTGCCAGCACCCTAAGGACAGGCAACACTGAAGCTTTCTTT. V and J are TRBV2 and TRBJ1-1; 7 nucleotides line up with TRBD1. CDR3 size: 14 residues. V was pared by 7 bases and J by 2 bases, with 7 bases of the junction left unmatched. The germline gives CDR1 SNHLY, CDR2 FYNNEI.

As concerns this clonotype: A far larger clone is one base from this, pointing to a likely read error. V and J are TRBV6-4 and TRBJ1-2; weak D call: TRBD1 (6 bases). Germline-derived CDR1 and CDR2 are MRHNA and SNTAGT. The CDR3 is 15 amino acids. CDR3 in amino acids: CASSYSGDINYGYTF. DNA of the CDR3: TGTGCCAGCAGTTACTCGGGGGACATAAACTATGGCTACACCTTC.

This clonotype was seen ten or more times. The V gene is TRBV10-3, the J gene TRBJ2-7, with D possibly TRBD2 on 6 matching bases. Germline V lookup: CDR1 ENHRY, CDR2 SYGVKD. This CDR3 has 14 residues. The ends were cut back, 2 bases at V and 3 bases at J, with 11 bases in the middle. CDR3 region: CAISEPGLHYEQYF. The DNA of the CDR3 is TGTGCCATCAGTGAGCCGGGACTGCACTACGAGCAGTACTTC.

This clonotype was seen at least ten times. This is likely a read error, given that the CDR3 carries no conserved phenylalanine or tryptophan at its end. The rearrangement uses TRBV6-2 or TRBV6-3 and TRBJ1-5, with no clear D. CDR1 is MNHEY and CDR2 is SVGEGT in the germline V gene. This CDR3 contains 16 residues. Between the trimmed V and J ends, which lost 5 bases and 0 bases, there was a span of 14 bases. CDR3 loop: CASSPRTVVSNQPQHL. CDR3 DNA sequence: TGTGCCAGCAGTCCTCGGACCGTTGTTAGCAATCAGCCCCAGCATCTT.

Details on this clonotype: Since a far larger clone is one base different, this is likely a read error. J is TRBJ1-5 and V is TRBV6-2 or TRBV6-3; TRBD1 matches at 7 bases. The CDR3 has 14 amino acids. Germline V gives CDR1 MNHEY, CDR2 SVGEGT. CDR3 region: CASGGGAGNQPKHF. The CDR3 nucleotides read TGTGCCAGCGGAGGGGGCGCTGGCAATCAGCCCAAGCATTTT.

This clonotype was recorded at least ten times. The genes are TRBV10-3 and TRBJ1-1, with D unresolved. The germline V gene has CDR1 ENHRY and CDR2 SYGVKD. V shed 4 bases and J shed 6 bases, with 6 bases lying between them. The CDR3 loop spans 11 amino acids. The CDR3: CAISGQAEAFF. In DNA, the CDR3 is TGTGCCATCAGTGGGCAAGCTGAAGCTTTCTTT.

In this sample, this clonotype turned up many times. This chain joins TRBV7-2 and TRBJ1-1, with D perhaps TRBD1 (5 bases). Trimming removed 3 bases at V and 8 bases at J, with 13 bases between. The CDR3 contains 13 residues. Germline V gene data show CDR1 as SGHTA and CDR2 as FQGNSA. The CDR3 sequence is CASSFQPGGEAFF. CDR3 sequence (DNA): TGTGCCAGCAGCTTCCAACCGGGGGGGGAAGCTTTCTTT.

There are many counts of this clonotype. This chain joins TRBV4-1 and TRBJ1-4, with a weak D call TRBD1 (6 bases). The CDR3 spans 16 residues. V was cut by 1 base and J by 3 bases, with 12 bases left in between. Per germline, CDR1 MGHRA and CDR2 YSYEKL. The CDR3 loop is CASSQVQGKANEKLFF. As DNA, the CDR3 is TGCGCCAGCAGCCAAGTTCAGGGGAAGGCTAATGAAAAACTGTTTTTT.

This clonotype was observed a few times. V and J are TRBV7-6 and TRBJ2-4, with TRBD2 identical over 8 bases. Germline CDR1 SGHVS, CDR2 FNYEAQ. The length of the CDR3 is 17 residues. V was pared by 2 bases and J by 0 bases, with 6 bases of the junction left unmatched. CDR3: CASSLSPSGLAKNIQYF. CDR3 DNA: TGTGCCAGCAGCTTATCCCCTAGCGGGCTAGCCAAAAACATTCAGTACTTC.

By share of the sample, this clonotype is medium-sized (0.01 to 0.1%). CDR3 amino acids: CASSYSGDSPLHF. CDR3 DNA: TGTGCCAGCAGTTACTCCGGGGATTCACCCCTCCACTTT. The V and J genes are TRBV6-5 and TRBJ1-6, with unresolved D. The CDR3 has 13 amino acids. V shed 0 bases and J shed 8 bases, with 5 bases lying between them. From germline, CDR1 is MNHEY and CDR2 SVGAGI.

This clonotype was seen at least ten times. The rearrangement joins TRBV20-1 to TRBJ2-7; 10 bases align to TRBD1. From germline, CDR1 is DFQATT and CDR2 SNEGSKA (reference sequence). The CDR3 runs to 13 residues. J lost 3 bases, V lost 1 base, and 0 bases had no gene match. The CDR3 DNA is TGCAGTGCTAGAGGGGACAGGGGCTACGAGCAGTACTTC. This gives the protein CSARGDRGYEQYF.

This clonotype came up many times. V is TRBV19 and J is TRBJ1-1; D unclear. The CDR3 contains 11 residues. V lost 6 bases and J lost 1, with 3 bases in between. Germline loops: CDR1 LNHDA, CDR2 SQIVND (reference sequence). Written as DNA, the CDR3 is TGTGCCAGTAGGAGGAACACTGAAGCTTTCTTT. It translates to CASRRNTEAFF.

DNA of the CDR3: TGTGCCAGCAGTTTATCGGGAGGGTACTACGAGCAGTACTTC. Protein: CASSLSGGYYEQYF. This chain joins TRBV28 and TRBJ2-7; 8 positions match TRBD2. CDR3 size: 14 residues. With 1 base clipped from V and 3 bases from J, the junction kept 2 bases outside the gene matches. Germline V gives CDR1 MDHEN, CDR2 SYDVKM.

This clonotype was counted many times. The rearrangement uses TRBV5-5 and TRBJ2-2; D possibly corresponds to TRBD1 (6 bases). Germline V gene sequence: CDR1 SGHKS, CDR2 YYEKEE (reference sequence). V lost 0 bases and J lost 5, with 11 bases in between. The CDR3 spans 15 residues. CDR3 sequence reads: CASSLVRGWTGELFF. CDR3 DNA: TGTGCCAGCAGCTTGGTTAGGGGGTGGACCGGGGAGCTGTTTTTT.

Remarks on this clonotype: A single base separates this from a much larger clone, so it may be a read error. V usage is TRBV9 and J usage is TRBJ2-2, with D perhaps TRBD2 (6 bases). The V end was cut by 4 bases, the J end by 4 bases, with 14 bases between. The CDR3 covers 15 residues. Germline loops: CDR1 SGDLS, CDR2 YYNGEE. CDR3 protein: CASSSPGGSTGELFF. The CDR3 nucleotides read TGTGCCAGCAGCTCCCCCGGGGGTAGCACCGGGGAGCTGTTTTTT.

This clonotype was seen ten or more times. The chain has TRBV7-6 and TRBJ2-7; possibly TRBD1 for D (5 bases). Trimming stripped 3 bases from V and 3 bases from J, with 15 bases between. The CDR3 has 15 residues. Germline CDR1 SGHVS, CDR2 FNYEAQ. The CDR3 region has the DNA TGTGCCAGCAGCTTGGAACCACAGGACCTCTACGAGCAGTACTTC. Its translation is CASSLEPQDLYEQYF.

This clonotype was counted many times. The chain uses TRBV20-1 and TRBJ1-1; the D is unclear. This CDR3 has 15 residues. Trimming left V 0 bases short and J 3 bases short, with 14 bases between. Germline lookup yields CDR1 DFQATT and CDR2 SNEGSKA (reference sequence). DNA for the CDR3: TGCAGTGCTAGAGATCTCTACGGACCTGACACTGAAGCTTTCTTT. It translates to CSARDLYGPDTEAFF.

This clonotype was seen ten or more times. The chain carries TRBV30 and TRBJ1-2, with D hard to call. CDR3 size: 12 residues. V shed 3 bases and J shed 4 bases, with 9 bases lying between them. The germline V gene has CDR1 GTSNPN and CDR2 SVGIG (reference sequence). CDR3 in DNA: TGTGCCTGGAGCGTCACAGTCTATGGCTACACCTTC. Protein product: CAWSVTVYGYTF.

Regarding this clonotype: A read error is the likely source, as a far larger clone sits one nucleotide away. The chain has TRBV6-2 or TRBV6-3 and TRBJ2-7; the match to TRBD1 covers 9 bases. CDR1 is MNHEY, CDR2 SVGEGT, per germline. This CDR3 has 14 amino acids. Trimming at V came to 4 bases and at J to 3 bases, leaving 4 bases not matched to a gene. For the CDR3, the DNA is TGTGCCAGCAGTTTGGGACAGGGATTCTACGAGCAGTACTTC. This codes for CASSLGQGFYEQYF.

J is TRBJ2-7 and V is TRBV6-1; no clear D gene. Trimming removed 9 bases at V and 3 bases at J, with 21 bases between. Germline-derived CDR1 and CDR2 are MNHNS and SASEGT. There are 15 residues in the CDR3. The CDR3 DNA reads TGTGCCAGTAGGATGGGCGCAATCGGAAACTACGAGCAGTACTTC. It yields the protein CASRMGAIGNYEQYF.

There are many counts of this clonotype. The rearrangement uses TRBV28 and TRBJ1-4, with 7 bases lining up with TRBD1. CDR1 is MDHEN and CDR2 is SYDVKM in the germline V gene. The J segment lost 6 bases and the V segment lost 5 bases, leaving 9 bases of the junction unmatched. The CDR3 length is 15 residues. The CDR3 loop reads CASSTPTGQHEKLFF. The DNA of the CDR3 is TGTGCCAGCAGTACCCCCACGGGACAGCATGAAAAACTGTTTTTT. The full variable domain, completed using reference TRBV28 and TRBJ1-4, is DVKVTQSSRYLVKRTGEKVFLECVQDMDHENMFWYRQDPGLGLRLIYFSYDVKMKEKGDIPEGYSVSREKKERFSLILESASTNQTSMYLCASSTPTGQHEKLFFGSGTQLSVL.

This clonotype was detected once. A read error likely explains this, since a far larger clone differs by one base. The chain is built from TRBV6-6 and TRBJ2-1; unclear D gene. The V and J ends lost 7 bases and 0 bases respectively, with 10 bases between them. Germline loops: CDR1 MNHNY, CDR2 SVGAGI (reference sequence). This CDR3 spans 14 amino acids. The CDR3 sequence: CASTLEYSYNEQFF. CDR3 in DNA: TGTGCCAGCACCCTCGAGTACTCCTACAATGAGCAGTTCTTC.